The table lists the clone carrying this TCR beta chain with a count of one. In the PCR, 60 Vbeta and 13 Jbeta primers were used. Clones were sequenced by immunoSEQ multiplex PCR, and TCRdb holds only the in-frame ones, with some missing. The repertoire holds about 200,000 clones, approximately 79% seen once, with about 0.2% in the top ten. The data originate from a study of cytomegalovirus exposure and HLA in healthy donors. With 0 bases removed from V and 7 bases from J, the gap between germline ends came to 16 bases. CDR3 length: 16 residues. Sequences were obtained from PBMCs. The rearrangement links TRBV23-1 to TRBJ2-1; no clear D gene. TRBV23-1 is reported as an ORF; its role is uncertain. The TCR comes from a girl aged 2 to 9 in good health and CMV-seronegative. Written as DNA, the CDR3 is TGCGCCAGCAGTCAATCTCGGGTCACAAGGATTAATGAGCAGTTCTTC. This sequence encodes CASSQSRVTRINEQFF.